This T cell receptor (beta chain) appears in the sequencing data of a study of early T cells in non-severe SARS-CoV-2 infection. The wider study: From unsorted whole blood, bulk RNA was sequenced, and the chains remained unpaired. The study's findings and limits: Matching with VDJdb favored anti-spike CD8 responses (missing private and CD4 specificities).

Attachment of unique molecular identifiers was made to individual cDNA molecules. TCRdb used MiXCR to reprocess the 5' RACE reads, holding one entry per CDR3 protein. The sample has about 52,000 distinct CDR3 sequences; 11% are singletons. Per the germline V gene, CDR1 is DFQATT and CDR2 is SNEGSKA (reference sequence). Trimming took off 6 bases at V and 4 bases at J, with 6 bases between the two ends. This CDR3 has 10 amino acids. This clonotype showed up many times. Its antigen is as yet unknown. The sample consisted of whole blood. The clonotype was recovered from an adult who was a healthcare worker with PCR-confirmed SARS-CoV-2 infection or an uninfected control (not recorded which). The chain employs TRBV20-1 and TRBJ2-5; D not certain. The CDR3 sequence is CSATGETQYF. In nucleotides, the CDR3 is TGCAGTGCAACGGGAGAGACCCAGTACTTC.